This entry concerns a single T cell receptor beta chain. Its antigen is still unknown. The data derive from a study of cytomegalovirus exposure and HLA in healthy donors. TCRdb's table, derived via immunoSEQ multiplex PCR, lists solely in-frame clones and lacks some. The sample comprises under 150,000 clones, approximately 84% of which are singletons, and 1.4% to 1.5% rests with the top ten. This CDR3 is 14 amino acids long. CDR1 KGHSH and CDR2 LQKENI come from the germline V gene. Trimming cost V 3 bases and J 2 bases, with 9 bases left between them. Points from the study as a whole: Under in vitro conditions, a few CMV-associated chains were confirmed as specific for CMV antigens.

This clonotype was sampled from a young woman in good health and CMV-seronegative. The chain links TRBV18 to TRBJ2-3; D remains ambiguous. Material: PBMCs. The CDR3 DNA reads as TGTGCCAGCTCACCTAGTGGTTACACAGATACGCAGTATTTT. Translation: CASSPSGYTDTQYF. The variable domain in full, completed from reference TRBV18 and TRBJ2-3, reads NAGVMQNPRHLVRRRGQEARLRCSPMKGHSHVYWYRQLPEEGLKFMVYLQKENIIDESGMPKERFSAEFPKEGPSILRIQQVVRGDSAAYFCASSPSGYTDTQYFGPGTRLTVL.